This T cell receptor (beta chain) appears in the sequencing data of a study of cytomegalovirus exposure and HLA in healthy donors. General study points: Earlier findings revealed that most TCR beta V segments proved productive either about 87% or about 30% of the time. A reported reduction in N-insertions relative to the approximately 600-donor mean was seen in an Asian-associated ancestry cluster in a later analysis. Presence/absence analyses assumed roughly uniform sequencing depth across donors.

It was with 60 Vbeta and 13 Jbeta primers that the PCR ran. Produced via immunoSEQ multiplex PCR; TCRdb's table is partial and in-frame only. In the table there are approximately 200,000 clones, about 79% of which are singletons. Points on this clone: Its antigen is unknown.

This TCR came from a man between 18 and 29 years old in good health and CMV-seronegative. Specimen: PBMCs.

In DNA form, the CDR3 reads TGTGCCTGGAGTCCCCGAAGCAGGGGCTCACCCCTCCACTTT. It is translated as CAWSPRSRGSPLHF. The V and J genes are TRBV30 and TRBJ1-6, with D possibly matching TRBD1 (6 bases). CDR1 GTSNPN and CDR2 SVGIG come from the germline V gene (reference sequence). The CDR3 runs to 14 residues. The V gene lost 2 bases and the J gene lost 10 bases, with 15 bases spanning the gap.